What follows are 4 T cell receptor beta chains derived from one specimen sequenced in a study of a mutant IDH1 vaccine in newly diagnosed glioma. The table came from immunoSEQ multiplex PCR; TCRdb's copy has only in-frame clones and leaves some out. The sample records approximately 110,000 clones, 90% being singletons. Antigens for these TCRs are unknown. Time point defined: week 11, during vaccination. A 20-mer mutant IDH1 peptide at 300 ug was injected subcutaneously with topical imiquimod. Material: PBMCs, obtained from a glioma patient whose treatment included an IDH1 peptide vaccine. The receptors shown here come from a woman in her 50s with glioma.

In DNA form, the CDR3 reads TGTGCCACCAGCGTTCGTACCCCTTTTCAAGAGACCCAGTACTTC. Its protein product is CATSVRTPFQETQYF. The V and J genes are TRBV15 and TRBJ2-5; unclear D gene. The germline V and J ends were trimmed by 5 bases and 2 bases, with 15 bases remaining between them. The germline V gene encodes CDR1 LNHNV and CDR2 YYDKDF (reference sequence). The CDR3 runs to 15 residues.

The chain is built from TRBV6-4 and TRBJ2-4; a possible D gene is TRBD2 (5 bases). In germline, CDR1 is MRHNA, CDR2 SNTAGT. V lost 6 bases, J lost 0 bases, and 24 bases lay in between. This CDR3 is 19 amino acids long. CDR3 residues: CASRVVSDIPSVAKNIQYF. CDR3 nucleotide sequence: TGTGCCAGCAGGGTGGTTAGCGACATACCTTCAGTAGCCAAAAACATTCAGTACTTC.

CDR3 region: CASLSAPLGGENTGELFF. For the CDR3, the DNA is TGTGCCAGTCTCTCCGCACCCCTAGGCGGGGAGAACACCGGGGAGCTGTTTTTT. The chain employs TRBV28 and TRBJ2-2; possibly TRBD2 for D (6 bases). CDR1 is MDHEN, CDR2 SYDVKM, per germline. Trimming cost V 9 bases and J 1 base, with 24 bases left between them. The CDR3 spans 18 residues.

This chain joins TRBV7-8 and TRBJ2-3; tentative D call: TRBD1 (6 bases). This CDR3 contains 14 residues. Germline CDR1 is SGHVS and CDR2 is FQNEAQ. Trimming took 8 bases from V and 3 from J, leaving 15 bases between them. CDR3 in DNA: TGTGCCAGCTGCACAGGGAAGGTGACAGATACGCAGTATTTT. Translation gives CASCTGKVTDTQYF.